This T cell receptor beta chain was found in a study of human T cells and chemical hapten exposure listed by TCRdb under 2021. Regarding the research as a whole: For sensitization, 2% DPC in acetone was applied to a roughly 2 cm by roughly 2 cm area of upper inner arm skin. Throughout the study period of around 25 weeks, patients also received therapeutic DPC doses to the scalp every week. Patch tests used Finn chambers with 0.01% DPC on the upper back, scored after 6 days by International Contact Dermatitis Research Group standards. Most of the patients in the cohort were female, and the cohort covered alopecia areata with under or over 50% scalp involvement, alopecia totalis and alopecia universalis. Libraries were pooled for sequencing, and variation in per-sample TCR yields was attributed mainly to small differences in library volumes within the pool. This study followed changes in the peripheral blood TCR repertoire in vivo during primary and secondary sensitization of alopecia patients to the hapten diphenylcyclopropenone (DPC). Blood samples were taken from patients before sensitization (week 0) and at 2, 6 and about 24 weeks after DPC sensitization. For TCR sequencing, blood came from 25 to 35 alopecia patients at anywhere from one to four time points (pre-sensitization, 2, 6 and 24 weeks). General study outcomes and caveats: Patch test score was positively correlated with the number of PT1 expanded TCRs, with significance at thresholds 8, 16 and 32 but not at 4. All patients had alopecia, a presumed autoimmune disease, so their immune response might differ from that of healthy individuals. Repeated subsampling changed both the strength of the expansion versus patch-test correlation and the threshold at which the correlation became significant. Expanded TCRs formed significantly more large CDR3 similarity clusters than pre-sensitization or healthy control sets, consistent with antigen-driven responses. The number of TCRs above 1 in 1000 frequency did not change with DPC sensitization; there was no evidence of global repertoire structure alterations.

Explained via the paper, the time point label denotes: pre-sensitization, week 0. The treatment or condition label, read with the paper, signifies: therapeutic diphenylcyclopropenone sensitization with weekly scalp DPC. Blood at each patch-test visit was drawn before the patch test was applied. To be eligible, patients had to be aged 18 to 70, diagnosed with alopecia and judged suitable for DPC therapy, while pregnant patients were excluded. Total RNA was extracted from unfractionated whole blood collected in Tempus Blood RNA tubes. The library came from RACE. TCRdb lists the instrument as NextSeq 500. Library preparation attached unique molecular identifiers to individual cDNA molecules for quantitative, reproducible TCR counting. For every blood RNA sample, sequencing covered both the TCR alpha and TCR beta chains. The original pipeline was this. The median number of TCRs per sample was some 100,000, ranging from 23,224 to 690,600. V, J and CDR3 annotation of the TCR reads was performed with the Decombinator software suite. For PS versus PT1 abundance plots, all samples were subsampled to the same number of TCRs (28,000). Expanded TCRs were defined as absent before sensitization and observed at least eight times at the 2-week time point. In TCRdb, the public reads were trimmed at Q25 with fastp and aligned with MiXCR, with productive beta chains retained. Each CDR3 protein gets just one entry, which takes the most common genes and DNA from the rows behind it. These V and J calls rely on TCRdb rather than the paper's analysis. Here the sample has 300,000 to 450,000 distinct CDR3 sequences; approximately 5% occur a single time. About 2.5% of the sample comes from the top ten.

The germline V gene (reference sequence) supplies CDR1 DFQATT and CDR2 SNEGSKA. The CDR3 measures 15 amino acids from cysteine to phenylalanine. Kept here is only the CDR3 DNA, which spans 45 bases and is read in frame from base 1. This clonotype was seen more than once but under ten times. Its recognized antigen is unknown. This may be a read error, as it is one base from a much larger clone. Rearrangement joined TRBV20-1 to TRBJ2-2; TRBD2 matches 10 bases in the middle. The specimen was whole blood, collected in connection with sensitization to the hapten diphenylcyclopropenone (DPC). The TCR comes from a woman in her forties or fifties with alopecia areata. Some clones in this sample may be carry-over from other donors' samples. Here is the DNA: TGCTGTGCTAGAGATAGCGGGAGGTGGACCGGGGAGCTGTTTTTT. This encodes CCARDSGRWTGELFF.